In this sample, the clone carrying this T cell receptor beta chain turned up once. Its antigen is not known. This entry belongs to a study of neoadjuvant anti-PD-1 for oral cavity cancer. Study background: Nivolumab at 3 mg/kg was mostly given biweekly, three to four doses, pre-surgery. Study conclusions and caveats: With a few patients per group, TCR findings need larger cohorts. Post-nivolumab, blood T cell clonality was significantly elevated in non-responders.

The repertoire was sequenced with immunoSEQ multiplex PCR; TCRdb's copy has only in-frame clones and lacks some. The sample consists of approximately 72,000 clones, over 70% of them appearing once. The CDR3 sequence is 13 residues long. From germline, CDR1 is SGHNT and CDR2 YYREEE (reference sequence). With V trimmed by 0 bases and J by 9 bases, 1 base remained unmatched. This TCR derives from a person between 40 and 85 years old with oral cavity squamous cell carcinoma. The sequenced sample was PBMCs, obtained before nivolumab (anti-PD-1) treatment. V usage is TRBV5-4 and J usage is TRBJ1-5, with 9 bases fitting TRBD1. Here the CDR3 reads CASSLAGQGPQHF. The CDR3 nucleotides are TGTGCCAGCAGCTTGGCGGGACAGGGGCCCCAGCATTTT.